The sequence of this T cell receptor (beta chain) was determined in a study of regulatory T cells in long-lasting Graves disease. Overall study: To qualify as persistent, Graves' disease required over 5 years of antithyroid drugs with positive TSH receptor antibodies.

Time point denoted: persistent/refractory GD, antithyroid drugs over 5 years with positive TRAb. After RNA was extracted from PBMCs, the TCR library was made from it. Notes on this clonotype: Its antigen is not identified.

Construction of TCR beta libraries relied on iRepertoire HTBI primers and on Arm-PCR targeting CDR3 regions. TCRdb re-derived calls from the multiplex PCR reads in MiXCR, one entry per CDR3 protein. Found here are 650,000 to 700,000 distinct CDR3 sequences, about 30% of them singletons; the top ten hold 35% to 55%. Germline V gene data show CDR1 as LGHNT and CDR2 as FRNRAP. The CDR3 is 15 amino acids. Trimming pared 3 bases from V and 0 bases from J, leaving 11 bases between. The study's findings and limits: Patients with persistent Graves' had lower TCR diversity than newly diagnosed patients.

This TCR was sampled from a female donor with Graves disease. The V and J genes are TRBV12-5 and TRBJ1-1; the D is unclear. Sample: peripheral blood mononuclear cells (PBMCs), taken when the disease was refractory, from a patient treated with antithyroid drugs. CDR3 loop: CASGFWVGLNTEAFF. The CDR3 bases are TGTGCTAGTGGTTTTTGGGTCGGCCTGAACACTGAAGCTTTCTTT.